This paragraph covers one T cell receptor (beta chain) sequence. Its antigen is unidentified. Preparation of the TCRbeta library involved a method that used unique molecular identifiers. TCRdb recomputed calls from the PCR reads with MiXCR, one row per CDR3 protein. The table lists approximately 1,000,000 distinct CDR3 sequences, about 31% of them singletons, with around 30% in the top ten. This entry comes from a study of T-cell reconstitution after alpha-beta-depleted transplantation in children. The study's findings and limits: Diversity and T-cell counts at one year after transplant derived mostly from new T cells. There were some patients whose high TCRbeta diversity at day 60 came from surviving recipient T cells and thymic progenitors. Where alpha-beta T cells came from about two months after transplant was reportedly several hundred expanded graft clones.

Trimming removed 2 bases at V and 6 bases at J, with 10 bases between. The CDR3 length is 13 residues. Germline V gene lookup returns CDR1 MNHEY and CDR2 SVGAGI. The sequence was collected from a boy in the first two years of life who had a stem cell transplant for SCID, so the T cells may come from the graft donor. This chain links TRBV6-5 with TRBJ1-2; tentatively, D is TRBD1 (5 bases). Sequenced here: PBMCs, mostly from graft donor cells, sampled 360 days after TCRalphabeta/CD19-depleted stem cell transplant. The CDR3 reads CASSYDRRDGYTF. The CDR3 region has the DNA TGTGCCAGCAGTTACGACAGAAGGGATGGCTACACCTTC.